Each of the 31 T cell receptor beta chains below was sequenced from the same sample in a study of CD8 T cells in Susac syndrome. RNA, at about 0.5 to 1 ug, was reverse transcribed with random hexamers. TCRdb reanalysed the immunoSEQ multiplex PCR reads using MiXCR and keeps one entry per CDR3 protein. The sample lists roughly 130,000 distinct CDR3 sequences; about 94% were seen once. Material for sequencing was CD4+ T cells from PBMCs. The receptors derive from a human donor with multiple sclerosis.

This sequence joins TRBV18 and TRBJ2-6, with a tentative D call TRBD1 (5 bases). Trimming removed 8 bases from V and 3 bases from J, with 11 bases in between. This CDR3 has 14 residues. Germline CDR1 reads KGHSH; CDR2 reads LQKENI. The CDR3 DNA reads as TGTGCCAGCGCAAGGGGTGGTGGGGCCAACGTCCTGACTTTC. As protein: CASARGGGANVLTF.

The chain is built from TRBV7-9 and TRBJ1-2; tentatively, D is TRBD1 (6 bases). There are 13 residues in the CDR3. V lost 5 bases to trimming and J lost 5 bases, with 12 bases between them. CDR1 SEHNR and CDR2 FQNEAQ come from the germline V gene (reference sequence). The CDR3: CASSRTAGYGYTF. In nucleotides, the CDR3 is TGTGCCAGCAGCAGGACAGCGGGGTATGGCTACACCTTC.

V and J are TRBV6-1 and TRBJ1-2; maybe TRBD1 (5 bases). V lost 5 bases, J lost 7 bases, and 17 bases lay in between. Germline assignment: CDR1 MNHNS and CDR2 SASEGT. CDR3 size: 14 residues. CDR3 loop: CASSPREAGGGYTF. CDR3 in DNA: TGTGCCAGCAGTCCTCGAGAGGCTGGGGGTGGCTACACCTTC.

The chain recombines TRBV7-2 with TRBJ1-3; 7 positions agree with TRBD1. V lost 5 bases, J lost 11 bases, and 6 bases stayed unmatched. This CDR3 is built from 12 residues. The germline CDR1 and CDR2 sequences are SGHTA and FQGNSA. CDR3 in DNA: TGTGCCAGCAGCGTCCACAGGGGACCCATATATTTT. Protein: CASSVHRGPIYF.

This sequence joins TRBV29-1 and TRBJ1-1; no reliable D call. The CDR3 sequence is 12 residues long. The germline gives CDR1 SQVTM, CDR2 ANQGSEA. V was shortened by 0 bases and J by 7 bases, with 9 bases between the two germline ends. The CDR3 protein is CSVEENPREAFF. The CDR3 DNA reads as TGCAGCGTTGAAGAAAATCCTCGTGAAGCTTTCTTT.

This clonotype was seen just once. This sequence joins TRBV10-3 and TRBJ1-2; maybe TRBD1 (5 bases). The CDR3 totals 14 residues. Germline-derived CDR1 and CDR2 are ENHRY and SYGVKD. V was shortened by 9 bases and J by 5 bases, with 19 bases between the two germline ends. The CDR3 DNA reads TGTGCCATTGGGACGAAGAACGGGGAATATGGCTACACCTTC. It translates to CAIGTKNGEYGYTF.

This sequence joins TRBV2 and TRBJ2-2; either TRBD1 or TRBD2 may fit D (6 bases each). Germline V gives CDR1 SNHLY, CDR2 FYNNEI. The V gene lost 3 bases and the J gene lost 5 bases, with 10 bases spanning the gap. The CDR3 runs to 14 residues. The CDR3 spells CASSERGGTGELFF. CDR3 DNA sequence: TGTGCCAGCAGTGAGAGAGGGGGGACCGGGGAGCTGTTTTTT.

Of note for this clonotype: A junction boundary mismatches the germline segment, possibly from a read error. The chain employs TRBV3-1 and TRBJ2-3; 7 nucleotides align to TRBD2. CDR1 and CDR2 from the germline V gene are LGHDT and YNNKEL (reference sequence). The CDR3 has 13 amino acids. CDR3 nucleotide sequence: TGTGCCAGCACCCAAGGCAGGGAGGGAACGCAGTATTTT. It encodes CASTQGREGTQYF.

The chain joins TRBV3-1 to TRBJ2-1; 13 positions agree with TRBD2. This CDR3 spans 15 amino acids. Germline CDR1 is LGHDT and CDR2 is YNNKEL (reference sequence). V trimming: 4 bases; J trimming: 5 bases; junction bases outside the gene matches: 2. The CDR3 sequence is CASSRLAGGNNEQFF. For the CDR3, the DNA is TGTGCCAGCAGCCGACTAGCGGGAGGTAACAATGAGCAGTTCTTC.

CDR3 sequence reads: CSATPRGLGREKLFF. The DNA for the CDR3 is TGCAGTGCTACTCCTCGGGGGCTGGGTAGAGAAAAACTGTTTTTT. The chain joins TRBV20-1 to TRBJ1-4; TRBD1 is a possible D gene (6 bases). The V gene lost 4 bases and the J gene lost 8 bases, with 20 bases spanning the gap. The CDR3 loop spans 15 amino acids. CDR1 DFQATT and CDR2 SNEGSKA come from the germline V gene (reference sequence).

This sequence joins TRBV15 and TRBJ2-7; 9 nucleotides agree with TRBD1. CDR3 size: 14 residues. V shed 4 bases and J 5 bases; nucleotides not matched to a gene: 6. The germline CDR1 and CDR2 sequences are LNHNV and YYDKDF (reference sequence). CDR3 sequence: CATSTGDRDHEQYF. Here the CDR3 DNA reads TGTGCCACCAGCACGGGGGACAGGGACCACGAGCAGTACTTC. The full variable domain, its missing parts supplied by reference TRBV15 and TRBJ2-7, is DAMVIQNPRYQVTQFGKPVTLSCSQTLNHNVMYWYQQKSSQAPKLLFHYYDKDFNNEADTPDNFQSRRPNTSFCFLDIRSPGLGDTAMYLCATSTGDRDHEQYFGPGTRLTVT.

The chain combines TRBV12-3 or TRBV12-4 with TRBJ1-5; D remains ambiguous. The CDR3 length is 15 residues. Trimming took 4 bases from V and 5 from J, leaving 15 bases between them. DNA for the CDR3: TGTGCCAGCAGTTCCCGGGGTAGAATCGATCAGCCCCAGCATTTT. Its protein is CASSSRGRIDQPQHF.

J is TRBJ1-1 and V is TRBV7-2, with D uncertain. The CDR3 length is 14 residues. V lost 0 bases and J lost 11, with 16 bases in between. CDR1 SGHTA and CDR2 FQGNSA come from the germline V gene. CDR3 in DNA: TGTGCCAGCAGCTTAGCGCTATCGGAGGGCCGGGCTTTCTTT. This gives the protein CASSLALSEGRAFF. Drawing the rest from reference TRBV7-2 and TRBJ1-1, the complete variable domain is GAGVSQSPSNKVTEKGKDVELRCDPISGHTALYWYRQSLGQGLEFLIYFQGNSAPDKSGLPSDRFSAERTGGSVSTLTIQRTQQEDSAVYLCASSLALSEGRAFFGQGTRLTVV.

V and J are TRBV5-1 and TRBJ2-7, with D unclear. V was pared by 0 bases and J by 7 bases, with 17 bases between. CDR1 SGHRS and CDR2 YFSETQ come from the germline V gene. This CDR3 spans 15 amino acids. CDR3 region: CASSLDTPDREEQYF. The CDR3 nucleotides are TGCGCCAGCAGCTTGGACACGCCCGACCGTGAGGAGCAGTACTTC. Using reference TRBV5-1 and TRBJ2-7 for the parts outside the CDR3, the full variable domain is KAGVTQTPRYLIKTRGQQVTLSCSPISGHRSVSWYQQTPGQGLQFLFEYFSETQRNKGNFPGRFSGRQFSNSRSEMNVSTLELGDSALYLCASSLDTPDREEQYFGPGTRLTVT.

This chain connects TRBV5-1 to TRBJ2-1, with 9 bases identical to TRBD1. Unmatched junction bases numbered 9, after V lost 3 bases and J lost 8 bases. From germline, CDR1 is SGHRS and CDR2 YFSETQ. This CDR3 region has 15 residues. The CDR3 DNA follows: TGCGCCAGCAGCTCGGAGCCGGGACAGGGCGATGAGCAGTTCTTC. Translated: CASSSEPGQGDEQFF.

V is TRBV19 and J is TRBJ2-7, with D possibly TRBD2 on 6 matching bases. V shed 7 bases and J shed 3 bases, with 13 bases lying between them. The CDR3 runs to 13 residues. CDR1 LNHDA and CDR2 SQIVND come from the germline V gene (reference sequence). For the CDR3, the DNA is TGTGCCAGTAACTCGGGGGTACACTACGAGCAGTACTTC. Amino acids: CASNSGVHYEQYF.

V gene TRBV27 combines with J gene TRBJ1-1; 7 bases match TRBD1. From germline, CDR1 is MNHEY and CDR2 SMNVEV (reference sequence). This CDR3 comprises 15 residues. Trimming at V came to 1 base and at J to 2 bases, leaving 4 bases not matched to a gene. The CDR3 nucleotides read TGTGCCAGCAGTTTATTCGGGACAGATAACACTGAAGCTTTCTTT. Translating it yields CASSLFGTDNTEAFF.

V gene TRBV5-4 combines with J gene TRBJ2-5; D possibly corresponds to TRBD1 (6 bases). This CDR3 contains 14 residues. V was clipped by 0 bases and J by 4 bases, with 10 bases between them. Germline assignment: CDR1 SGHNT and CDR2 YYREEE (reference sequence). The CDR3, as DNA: TGTGCCAGCAGCTTGGGACAGGTGTCAGAGACCCAGTACTTC. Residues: CASSLGQVSETQYF. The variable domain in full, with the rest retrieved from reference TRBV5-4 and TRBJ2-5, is ETGVTQSPTHLIKTRGQQVTLRCSSQSGHNTVSWYQQALGQGPQFIFQYYREEENGRGNFPPRFSGLQFPNYSSELNVNALELDDSALYLCASSLGQVSETQYFGPGTRLLVL.

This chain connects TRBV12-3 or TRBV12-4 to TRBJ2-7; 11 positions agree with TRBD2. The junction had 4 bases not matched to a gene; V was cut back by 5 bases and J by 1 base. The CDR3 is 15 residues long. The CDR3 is CASSLGTSGSYEQYF. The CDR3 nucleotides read TGTGCCAGCAGTCTAGGGACTAGCGGATCCTACGAGCAGTACTTC.

The CDR3 loop reads CASSLAVGTEGETQYF. CDR3 DNA sequence: TGTGCCAGCAGCTTGGCCGTTGGGACGGAGGGGGAGACCCAGTACTTC. This chain joins TRBV5-4 and TRBJ2-5; possibly TRBD2 for D (6 bases). This CDR3 comprises 16 residues. Between the trimmed V and J ends, which lost 0 bases and 5 bases, there was a span of 17 bases. Germline V gene data show CDR1 as SGHNT and CDR2 as YYREEE (reference sequence).

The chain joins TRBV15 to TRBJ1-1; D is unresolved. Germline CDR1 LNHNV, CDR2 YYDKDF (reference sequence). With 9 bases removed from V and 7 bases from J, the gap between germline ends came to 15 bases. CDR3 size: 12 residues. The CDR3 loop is CATRRSGGEAFF. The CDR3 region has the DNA TGTGCCACAAGGCGGAGTGGCGGTGAAGCTTTCTTT.

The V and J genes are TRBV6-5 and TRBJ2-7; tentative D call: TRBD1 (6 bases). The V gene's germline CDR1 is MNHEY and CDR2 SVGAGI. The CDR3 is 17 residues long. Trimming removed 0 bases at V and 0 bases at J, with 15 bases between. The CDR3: CASSYSATGHYSYEQYF. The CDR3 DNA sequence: TGTGCCAGCAGTTACTCGGCTACAGGGCATTACTCCTACGAGCAGTACTTC.

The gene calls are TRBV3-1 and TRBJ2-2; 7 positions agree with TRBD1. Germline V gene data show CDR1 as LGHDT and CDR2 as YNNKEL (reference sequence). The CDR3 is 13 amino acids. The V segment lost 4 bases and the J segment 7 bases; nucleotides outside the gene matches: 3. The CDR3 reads CASSPQGNGELFF. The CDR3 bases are TGTGCCAGCAGCCCACAGGGGAACGGGGAGCTGTTTTTT.

CDR3 sequence: CASSSHGSTARNTEAFF. CDR3 nucleotide sequence: TGCGCCAGCAGCTCCCACGGTTCGACAGCCCGGAACACTGAAGCTTTCTTT. The genes are TRBV5-1 and TRBJ1-1; TRBD1 might be the D (5 bases). CDR1 is SGHRS and CDR2 is YFSETQ in the germline V gene. V lost 3 bases and J 1 base, leaving 19 bases between the germline ends. The length of the CDR3 is 17 residues.

The CDR3 DNA reads TGCAGCGTTGAAGTGGGACAGCCCAATCAGCCCCAGCATTTT. Translating gives CSVEVGQPNQPQHF. The V gene is TRBV29-1, the J gene TRBJ1-5; the match to TRBD1 covers 7 bases. This CDR3 contains 14 residues. Germline assignment: CDR1 SQVTM and CDR2 ANQGSEA. J gave up 3 bases and V 1 base, and 3 bases lay outside the gene matches.

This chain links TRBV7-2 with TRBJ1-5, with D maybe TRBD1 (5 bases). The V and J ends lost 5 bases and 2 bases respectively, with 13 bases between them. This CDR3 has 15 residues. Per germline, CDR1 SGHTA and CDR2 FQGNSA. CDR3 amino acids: CASSRGTQGNQPQHF. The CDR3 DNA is TGTGCCAGCAGCCGGGGGACTCAAGGCAATCAGCCCCAGCATTTT.

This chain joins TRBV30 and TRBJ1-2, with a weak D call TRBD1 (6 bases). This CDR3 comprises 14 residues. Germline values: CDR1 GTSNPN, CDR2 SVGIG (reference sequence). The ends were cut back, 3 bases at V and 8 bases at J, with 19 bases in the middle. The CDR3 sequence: CAWRAQGGWDGYTF. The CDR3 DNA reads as TGTGCCTGGAGGGCACAGGGAGGTTGGGACGGCTACACCTTC.

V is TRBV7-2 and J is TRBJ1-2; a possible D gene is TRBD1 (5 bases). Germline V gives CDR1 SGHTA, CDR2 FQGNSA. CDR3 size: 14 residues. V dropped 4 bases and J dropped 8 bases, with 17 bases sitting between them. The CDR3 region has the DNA TGTGCCAGCAGCTCCCCGGGGGGGTCCTACGGCTACACCTTC. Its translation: CASSSPGGSYGYTF.

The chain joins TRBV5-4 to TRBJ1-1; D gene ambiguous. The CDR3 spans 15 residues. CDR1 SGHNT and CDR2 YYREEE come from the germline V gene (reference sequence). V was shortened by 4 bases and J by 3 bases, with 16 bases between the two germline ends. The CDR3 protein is CASSRTGLSYTEAFF. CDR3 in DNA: TGTGCCAGCAGCCGTACTGGACTAAGTTACACTGAAGCTTTCTTT. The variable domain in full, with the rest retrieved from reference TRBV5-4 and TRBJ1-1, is ETGVTQSPTHLIKTRGQQVTLRCSSQSGHNTVSWYQQALGQGPQFIFQYYREEENGRGNFPPRFSGLQFPNYSSELNVNALELDDSALYLCASSRTGLSYTEAFFGQGTRLTVV.

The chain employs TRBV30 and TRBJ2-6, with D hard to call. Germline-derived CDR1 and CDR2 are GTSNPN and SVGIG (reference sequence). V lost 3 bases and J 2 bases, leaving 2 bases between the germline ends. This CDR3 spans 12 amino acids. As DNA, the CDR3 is TGTGCCTGGAGAACTGGGGCCAACGTCCTGACTTTC. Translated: CAWRTGANVLTF.

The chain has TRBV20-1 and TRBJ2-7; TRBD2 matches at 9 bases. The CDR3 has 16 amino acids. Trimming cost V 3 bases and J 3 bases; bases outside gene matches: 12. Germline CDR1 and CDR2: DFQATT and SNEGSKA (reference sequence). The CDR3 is CSASEAGGPFYYEQYF. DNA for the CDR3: TGCAGTGCTAGCGAGGCGGGAGGGCCTTTTTACTACGAGCAGTACTTC.